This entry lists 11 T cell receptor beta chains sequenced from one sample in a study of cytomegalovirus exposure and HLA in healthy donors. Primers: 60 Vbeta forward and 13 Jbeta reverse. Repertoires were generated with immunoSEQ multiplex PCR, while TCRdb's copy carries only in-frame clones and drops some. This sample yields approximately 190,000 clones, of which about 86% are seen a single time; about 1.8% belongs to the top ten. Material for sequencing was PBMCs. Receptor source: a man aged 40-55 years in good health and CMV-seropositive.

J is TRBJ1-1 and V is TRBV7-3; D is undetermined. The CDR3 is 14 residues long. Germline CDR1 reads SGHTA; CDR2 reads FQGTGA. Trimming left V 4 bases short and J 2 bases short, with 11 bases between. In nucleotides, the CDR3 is TGTGCCAGCAGCTCCGCAGCGGATAACACTGAAGCTTTCTTT. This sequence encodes CASSSAADNTEAFF.

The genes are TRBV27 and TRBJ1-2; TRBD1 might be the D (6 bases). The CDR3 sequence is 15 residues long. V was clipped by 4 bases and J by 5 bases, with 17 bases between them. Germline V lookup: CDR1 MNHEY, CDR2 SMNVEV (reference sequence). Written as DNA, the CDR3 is TGTGCCAGCAGTTCCTTGACAGGACCATTTTATGGCTACACCTTC. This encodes CASSSLTGPFYGYTF.

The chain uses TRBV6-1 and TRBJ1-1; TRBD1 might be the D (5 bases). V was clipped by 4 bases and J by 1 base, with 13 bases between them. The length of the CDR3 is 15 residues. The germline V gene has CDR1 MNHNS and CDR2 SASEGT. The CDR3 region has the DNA TGTGCCAGCAGTGCGCAGGCAGGGTCGAACACTGAAGCTTTCTTT. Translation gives CASSAQAGSNTEAFF.

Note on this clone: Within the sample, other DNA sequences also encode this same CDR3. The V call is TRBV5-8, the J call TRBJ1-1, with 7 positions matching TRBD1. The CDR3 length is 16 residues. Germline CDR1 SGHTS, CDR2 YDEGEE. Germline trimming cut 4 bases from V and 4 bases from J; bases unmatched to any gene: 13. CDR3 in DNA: TGTGCCAGCAGCCTGCCCGGGACAGAGTGGGGCACTGAAGCTTTCTTT. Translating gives CASSLPGTEWGTEAFF.

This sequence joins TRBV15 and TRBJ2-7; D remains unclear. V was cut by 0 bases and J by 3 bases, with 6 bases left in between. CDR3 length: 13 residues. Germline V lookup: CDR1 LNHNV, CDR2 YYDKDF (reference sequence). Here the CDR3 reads CATSREAIYEQYF. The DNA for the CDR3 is TGTGCCACCAGCAGAGAGGCAATCTACGAGCAGTACTTC.

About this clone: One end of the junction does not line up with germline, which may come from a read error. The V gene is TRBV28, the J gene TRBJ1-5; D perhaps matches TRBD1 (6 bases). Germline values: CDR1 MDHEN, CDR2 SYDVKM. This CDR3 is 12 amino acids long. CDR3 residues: CASSPPSRGPAF. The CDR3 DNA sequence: TGTGCCAGCAGCCCACCTTCCAGGGGCCCTGCTTTT.

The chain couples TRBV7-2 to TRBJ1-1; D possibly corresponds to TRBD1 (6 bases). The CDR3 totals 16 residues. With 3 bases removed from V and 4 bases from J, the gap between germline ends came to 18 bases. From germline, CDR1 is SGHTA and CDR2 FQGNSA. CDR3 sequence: CASSLPFDRSSTEAFF. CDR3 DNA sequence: TGTGCCAGCAGCTTGCCCTTTGACAGGTCGAGCACTGAAGCTTTCTTT.

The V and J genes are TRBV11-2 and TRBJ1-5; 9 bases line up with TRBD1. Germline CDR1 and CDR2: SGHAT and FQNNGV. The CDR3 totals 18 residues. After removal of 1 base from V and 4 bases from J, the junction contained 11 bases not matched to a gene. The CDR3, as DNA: TGTGCCAGCAGCTTAGGTCGGTCTGGGACAGGGAGTAATCAGCCCCAGCATTTT. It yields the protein CASSLGRSGTGSNQPQHF.

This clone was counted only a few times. The CDR3 spells CASSLIDRSYNEQFF. The CDR3 nucleotides are TGTGCCAGCAGCCTTATTGACAGGTCCTACAATGAGCAGTTCTTC. The V call is TRBV9, the J call TRBJ2-1; possibly TRBD1 for D (6 bases). The CDR3 loop spans 15 amino acids. Trimming left V 4 bases short and J 1 base short, with 12 bases between. Germline V CDR1 and CDR2: SGDLS, YYNGEE.

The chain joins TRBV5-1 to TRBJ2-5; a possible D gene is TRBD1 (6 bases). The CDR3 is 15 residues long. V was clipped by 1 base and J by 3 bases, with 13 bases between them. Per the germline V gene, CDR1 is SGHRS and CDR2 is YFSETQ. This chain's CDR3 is CASSLTGSGEETQYF. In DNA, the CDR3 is TGCGCCAGCAGCTTGACAGGGTCAGGAGAAGAGACCCAGTACTTC.

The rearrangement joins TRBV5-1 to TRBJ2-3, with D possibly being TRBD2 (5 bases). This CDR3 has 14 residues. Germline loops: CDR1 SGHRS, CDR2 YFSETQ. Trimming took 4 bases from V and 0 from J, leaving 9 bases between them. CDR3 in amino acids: CASSRLASTDTQYF. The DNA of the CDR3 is TGCGCCAGCAGCAGATTAGCGAGCACAGATACGCAGTATTTT.